This T cell receptor beta chain came from a study of HIV-infected patients and healthy controls. The CDR3 consists of 13 residues. V lost 6 bases and J 8 bases, leaving 17 bases between the germline ends. Per the germline V gene, CDR1 is SQVTM and CDR2 is ANQGSEA. There are a few counts of this clonotype. TCRdb reprocessed the 5' RACE reads with MiXCR, giving one entry per CDR3 protein. The sample records 70,000 or so distinct CDR3 sequences, about 16% being singletons. Sequencing input: CD4+ T cells from blood. The sequence was obtained from a human donor in good health. The chain has TRBV29-1 and TRBJ1-3, with a tentative D call TRBD1 (5 bases). The CDR3 loop is CSVAGTGRDTIYF. The CDR3 bases are TGCAGCGTCGCCGGGACTGGGAGGGACACCATATATTTT.